The entry that follows covers one TCR beta chain sequence. Its antigen remains unknown. TCRdb redid the calling of the 5' RACE reads with MiXCR, one entry per CDR3 protein. This sample carries roughly 190,000 distinct CDR3 sequences, 10% of them seen once, and the ten largest clones take approximately 2.8%. The sample is drawn from a study of T-cell memory formation after mild COVID-19. Study-wide points: Balance between CD4 and CD8 was seen in clones contracting day 15 to 85, and a CD4+ lean was seen in later expanders.

This CDR3 is 16 amino acids long. V shed 2 bases, J shed 7 bases, and the junction held 9 bases outside the gene matches. CDR1 is LGHNA and CDR2 is YSLEER in the germline V gene. The chain combines TRBV4-3 with TRBJ2-4, with 9 bases fitting TRBD1. Sample: PBMCs or a T cell subset sorted from them (not recorded which). The clonotype was recovered from a man aged 18-30 years who had mild COVID-19 (a few samples of this study predate the infection). Cell type and time point are not known. The CDR3 nucleotides read TGCGCCAGCAGCCAAACCGGACAGGGGCGAAGGAACATTCAGTACTTC. Protein: CASSQTGQGRRNIQYF.